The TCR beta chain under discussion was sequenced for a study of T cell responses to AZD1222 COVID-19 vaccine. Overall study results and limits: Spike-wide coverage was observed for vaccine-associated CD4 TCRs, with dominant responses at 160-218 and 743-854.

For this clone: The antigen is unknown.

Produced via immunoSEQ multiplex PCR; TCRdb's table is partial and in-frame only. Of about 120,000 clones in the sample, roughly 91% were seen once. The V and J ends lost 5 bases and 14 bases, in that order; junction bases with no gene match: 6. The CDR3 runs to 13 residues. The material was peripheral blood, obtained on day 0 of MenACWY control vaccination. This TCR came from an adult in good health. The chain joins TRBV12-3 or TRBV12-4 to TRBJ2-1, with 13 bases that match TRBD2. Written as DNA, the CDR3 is TGTGCCAGCAGTACACTAGCGGGGGGGAAAAAGTTCTTC. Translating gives CASSTLAGGKKFF.